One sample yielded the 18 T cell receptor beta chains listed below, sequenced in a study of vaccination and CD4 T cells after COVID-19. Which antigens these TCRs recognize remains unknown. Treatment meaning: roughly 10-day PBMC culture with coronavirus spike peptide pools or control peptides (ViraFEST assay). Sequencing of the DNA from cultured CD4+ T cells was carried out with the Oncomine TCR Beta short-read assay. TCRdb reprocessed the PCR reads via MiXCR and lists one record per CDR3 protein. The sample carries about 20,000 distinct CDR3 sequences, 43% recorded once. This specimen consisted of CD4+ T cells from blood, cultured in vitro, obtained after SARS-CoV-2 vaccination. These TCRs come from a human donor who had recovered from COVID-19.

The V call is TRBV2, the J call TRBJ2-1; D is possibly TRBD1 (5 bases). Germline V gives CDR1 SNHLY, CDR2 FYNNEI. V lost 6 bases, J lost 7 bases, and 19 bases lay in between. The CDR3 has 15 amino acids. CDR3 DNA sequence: TGTGCCAGCAGCGCCTATCCCTCCCAGGGAAATGAGCAGTTCTTC. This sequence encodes CASSAYPSQGNEQFF. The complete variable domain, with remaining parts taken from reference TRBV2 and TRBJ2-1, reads EPEVTQTPSHQVTQMGQEVILRCVPISNHLYFYWYRQILGQKVEFLVSFYNNEISEKSEIFDDQFSVERPDGSNFTLKIRSTKLEDSAMYFCASSAYPSQGNEQFFGPGTRLTVL.

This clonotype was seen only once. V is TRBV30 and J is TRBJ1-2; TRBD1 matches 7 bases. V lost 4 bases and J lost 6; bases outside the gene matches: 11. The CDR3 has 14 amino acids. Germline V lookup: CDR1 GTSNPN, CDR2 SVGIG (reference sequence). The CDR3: CAWTPGGGTDGYTF. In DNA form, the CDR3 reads TGTGCCTGGACTCCAGGGGGGGGAACGGATGGCTACACCTTC.

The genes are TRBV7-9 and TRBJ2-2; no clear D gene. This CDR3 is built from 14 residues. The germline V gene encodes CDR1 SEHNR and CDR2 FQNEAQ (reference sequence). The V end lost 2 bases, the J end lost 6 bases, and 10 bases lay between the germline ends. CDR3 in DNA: TGTGCCAGCAGCTTATTCTCTGCCGCCGGGGAGCTGTTTTTT. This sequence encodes CASSLFSAAGELFF.

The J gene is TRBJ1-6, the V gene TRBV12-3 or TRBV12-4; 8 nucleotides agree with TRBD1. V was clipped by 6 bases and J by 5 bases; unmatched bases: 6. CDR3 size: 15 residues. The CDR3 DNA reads TGTGCCAGCAGACCCCTGACAGGGGATAATTCACCCCTCCACTTT. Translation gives CASRPLTGDNSPLHF.

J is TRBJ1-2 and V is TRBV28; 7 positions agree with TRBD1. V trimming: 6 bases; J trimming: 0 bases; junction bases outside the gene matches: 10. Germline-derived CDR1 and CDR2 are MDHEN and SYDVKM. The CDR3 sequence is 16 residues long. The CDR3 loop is CASSRTGGTANYGYTF. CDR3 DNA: TGTGCCAGCAGCCGGACAGGAGGGACTGCTAACTATGGCTACACCTTC.

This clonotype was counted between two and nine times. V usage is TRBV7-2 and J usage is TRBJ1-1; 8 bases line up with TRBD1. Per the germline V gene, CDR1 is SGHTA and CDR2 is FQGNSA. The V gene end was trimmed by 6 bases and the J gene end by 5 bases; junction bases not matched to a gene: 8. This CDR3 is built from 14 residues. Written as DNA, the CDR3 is TGTGCCAGCAGACCAACAGGGGGGGGAACTGAAGCTTTCTTT. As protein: CASRPTGGGTEAFF.

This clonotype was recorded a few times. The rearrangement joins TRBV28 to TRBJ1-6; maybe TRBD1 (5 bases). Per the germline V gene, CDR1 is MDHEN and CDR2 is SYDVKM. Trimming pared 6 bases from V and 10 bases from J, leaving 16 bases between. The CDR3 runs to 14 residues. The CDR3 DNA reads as TGTGCCAGCAGCCCCCGCAGGGTAATGTCACCCCTCCACTTT. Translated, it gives CASSPRRVMSPLHF.

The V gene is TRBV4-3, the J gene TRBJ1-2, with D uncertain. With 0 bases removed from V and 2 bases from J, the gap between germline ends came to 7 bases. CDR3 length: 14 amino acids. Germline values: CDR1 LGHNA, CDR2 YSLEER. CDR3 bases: TGCGCCAGCAGCCAAGAACCCAGGAACTATGGCTACACCTTC. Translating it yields CASSQEPRNYGYTF.

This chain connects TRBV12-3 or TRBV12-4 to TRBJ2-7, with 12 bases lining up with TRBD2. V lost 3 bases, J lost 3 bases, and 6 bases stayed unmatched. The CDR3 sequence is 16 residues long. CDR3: CASSLPQTSGGYEQYF. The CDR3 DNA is TGTGCCAGCAGTTTGCCCCAGACTAGCGGGGGCTACGAGCAGTACTTC.

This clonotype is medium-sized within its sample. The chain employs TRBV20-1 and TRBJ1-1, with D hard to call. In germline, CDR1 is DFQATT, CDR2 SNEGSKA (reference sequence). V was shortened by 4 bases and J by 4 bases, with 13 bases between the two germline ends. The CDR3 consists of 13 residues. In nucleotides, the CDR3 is TGCAGTGCTAATGTAGGGTTAGGCACTGAAGCTTTCTTT. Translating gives CSANVGLGTEAFF.

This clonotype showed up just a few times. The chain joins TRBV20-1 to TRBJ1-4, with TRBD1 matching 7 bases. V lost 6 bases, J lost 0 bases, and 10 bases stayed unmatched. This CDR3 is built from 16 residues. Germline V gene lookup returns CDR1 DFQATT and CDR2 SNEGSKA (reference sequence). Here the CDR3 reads CSARMDTGATNEKLFF. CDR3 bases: TGCAGTGCCCGGATGGATACAGGGGCAACTAATGAAAAACTGTTTTTT.

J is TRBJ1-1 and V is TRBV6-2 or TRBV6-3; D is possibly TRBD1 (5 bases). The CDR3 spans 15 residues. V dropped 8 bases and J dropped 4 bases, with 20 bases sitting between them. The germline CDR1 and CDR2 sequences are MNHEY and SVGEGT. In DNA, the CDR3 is TGTGCCAGCGGTACAGGACCCGTGGGTGGCACTGAAGCTTTCTTT. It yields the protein CASGTGPVGGTEAFF.

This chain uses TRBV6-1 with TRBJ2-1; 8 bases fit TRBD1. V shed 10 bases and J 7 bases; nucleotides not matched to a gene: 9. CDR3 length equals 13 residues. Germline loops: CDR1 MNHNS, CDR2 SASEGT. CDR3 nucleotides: TGTGCCATGGGGACAGGTAATACGAATGAGCAGTTCTTC. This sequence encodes CAMGTGNTNEQFF.

CDR3 sequence: CASSAGTSEQYF. CDR3 bases: TGTGCCAGCAGCGCGGGGACGAGCGAGCAGTACTTC. This sequence joins TRBV9 and TRBJ2-7; possibly TRBD1 or TRBD2 for D (5 bases each). CDR1 is SGDLS, CDR2 YYNGEE, per germline. The V end was cut by 3 bases, the J end by 6 bases, with 10 bases between. This CDR3 spans 12 amino acids.

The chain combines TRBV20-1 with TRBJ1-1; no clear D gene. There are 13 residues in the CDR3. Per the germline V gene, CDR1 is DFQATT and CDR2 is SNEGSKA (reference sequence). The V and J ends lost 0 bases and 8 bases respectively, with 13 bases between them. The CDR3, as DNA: TGCAGTGCTAGAGAAGTGCAGACTTGGGAAGCTTTCTTT. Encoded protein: CSAREVQTWEAFF.

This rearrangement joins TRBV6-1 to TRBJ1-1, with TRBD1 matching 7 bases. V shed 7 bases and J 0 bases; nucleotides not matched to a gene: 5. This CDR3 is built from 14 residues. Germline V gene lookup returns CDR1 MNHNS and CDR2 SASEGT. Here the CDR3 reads CASTGQNMNTEAFF. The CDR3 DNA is TGTGCCAGCACGGGACAGAACATGAACACTGAAGCTTTCTTT.

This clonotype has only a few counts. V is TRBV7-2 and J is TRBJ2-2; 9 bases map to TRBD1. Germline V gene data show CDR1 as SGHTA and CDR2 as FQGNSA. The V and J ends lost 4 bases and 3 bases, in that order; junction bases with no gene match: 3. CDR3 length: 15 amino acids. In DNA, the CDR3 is TGTGCCAGCAGCTCACGACAGGGGGACACCGGGGAGCTGTTTTTT. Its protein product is CASSSRQGDTGELFF.

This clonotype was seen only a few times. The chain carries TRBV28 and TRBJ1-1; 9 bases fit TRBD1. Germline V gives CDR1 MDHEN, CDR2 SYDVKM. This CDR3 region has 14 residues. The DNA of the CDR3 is TGTGCAACCCATCGACAGGGGGTGAACACTGAAGCTTTCTTT. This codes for CATHRQGVNTEAFF.